This entry lists 22 T cell receptor beta chains sequenced from one sample in a study of T cell changes during pregnancy in multiple sclerosis. Data came from immunoSEQ multiplex PCR; TCRdb stores just in-frame clones and leaves some out. Of 59,000 or so clones listed, 92% are singletons. Sample: peripheral blood, taken in the third trimester of pregnancy. The receptors here all came from a female donor in good health, enrolled as a control in a pregnancy study.

This chain joins TRBV7-2 and TRBJ1-2, with 8 bases aligning to TRBD1. Germline assignment: CDR1 SGHTA and CDR2 FQGNSA. The CDR3 has 16 residues. V was clipped by 4 bases and J by 4 bases; unmatched bases: 11. In nucleotides, the CDR3 is TGTGCCAGCAGCTGGGAAGGACAGGGATCGATCTATGGCTACACCTTC. Protein product: CASSWEGQGSIYGYTF.

CDR3 amino acids: CASSHKTSGGQSSYNEQFF. Here the CDR3 DNA reads TGCGCCAGCAGCCACAAGACTAGCGGGGGGCAGAGCTCCTACAATGAGCAGTTCTTC. This chain joins TRBV4-1 and TRBJ2-1; 13 nucleotides line up with TRBD2. The CDR3 is made up of 19 amino acids. Germline-derived CDR1 and CDR2 are MGHRA and YSYEKL. V was clipped by 3 bases and J by 0 bases; unmatched bases: 8.

The rearrangement joins TRBV7-3 to TRBJ1-5; D possibly corresponds to TRBD1 (6 bases). This CDR3 has 13 amino acids. Trimming removed 3 bases from V and 10 bases from J, with 13 bases in between. Looked up from germline, CDR1 is SGHTA and CDR2 is FQGTGA. The CDR3 nucleotides read TGTGCCAGCAGCTTGGACAGCCTTAAACCCCAGCATTTT. Translated: CASSLDSLKPQHF.

The chain couples TRBV5-4 to TRBJ2-7, with D possibly TRBD2 on 6 matching bases. V lost 3 bases and J lost 3, with 22 bases in between. The CDR3 runs to 17 residues. CDR1 and CDR2 from the germline V gene are SGHNT and YYREEE (reference sequence). The CDR3 DNA sequence: TGTGCCAGCAGCTCGGTTCTTGATTCGGGACTCTTCTACGAGCAGTACTTC. Translation gives CASSSVLDSGLFYEQYF.

The chain carries TRBV6-1 and TRBJ2-7, with D unresolved. CDR1 and CDR2 from the germline V gene are MNHNS and SASEGT. CDR3 length: 13 residues. V shed 2 bases and J shed 5 bases, with 10 bases lying between them. For the CDR3, the DNA is TGTGCCAGCAGTGAATCCCGACACGACGAGCAGTACTTC. This encodes CASSESRHDEQYF.

The chain joins TRBV28 to TRBJ2-1; tentatively, D is TRBD2 (6 bases). Germline V gene lookup returns CDR1 MDHEN and CDR2 SYDVKM. Trimming cost V 1 base and J 6 bases, with 19 bases left between them. This CDR3 has 17 amino acids. CDR3 DNA: TGTGCCAGCAGTTTATCCCATCGATTTGCTAGCGCCAATGAGCAGTTCTTC. This encodes CASSLSHRFASANEQFF. Using reference TRBV28 and TRBJ2-1 for the parts outside the CDR3, the full variable domain is DVKVTQSSRYLVKRTGEKVFLECVQDMDHENMFWYRQDPGLGLRLIYFSYDVKMKEKGDIPEGYSVSREKKERFSLILESASTNQTSMYLCASSLSHRFASANEQFFGPGTRLTVL.

This clone occurred a few times. The CDR3 region has the DNA TGTGCCAGCAGCCCCGACAGGGATTCGGGTCAGCCCCAGCATTTT. Protein: CASSPDRDSGQPQHF. The rearrangement links TRBV9 to TRBJ1-5; 7 nucleotides align to TRBD1. After removal of 4 bases from V and 6 bases from J, the junction contained 10 bases not matched to a gene. The CDR3 runs to 15 residues. The germline CDR1 and CDR2 sequences are SGDLS and YYNGEE.

In its sample, this clone was seen once. J is TRBJ1-1 and V is TRBV6-5; unclear D gene. V was shortened by 2 bases and J by 1 base, with 14 bases between the two germline ends. This CDR3 region has 16 residues. Germline CDR1 MNHEY, CDR2 SVGAGI. CDR3 DNA: TGTGCCAGCAGTTACCTCGCCCTCACAGCGAACACTGAAGCTTTCTTT. It yields the protein CASSYLALTANTEAFF.

This clone has a handful of counts. The CDR3 loop is CATSTLIPMTNTEAFF. For the CDR3, the DNA is TGTGCCACCAGCACCTTGATACCGATGACAAACACTGAAGCTTTCTTT. The J gene is TRBJ1-1, the V gene TRBV15; no reliable D call. The CDR3 has 16 residues. Germline V gene data show CDR1 as LNHNV and CDR2 as YYDKDF (reference sequence). V lost 4 bases to trimming and J lost 2 bases, with 17 bases between them.

This clone was observed a single time. This sequence joins TRBV6-1 and TRBJ2-1; D unclear. The CDR3 contains 12 residues. V lost 6 bases and J lost 8, with 11 bases in between. Germline assignment: CDR1 MNHNS and CDR2 SASEGT. CDR3 nucleotides: TGTGCCAGCAGGATCTTCTCGGATGAGCAGTTCTTC. Its protein product is CASRIFSDEQFF.

This sequence joins TRBV7-2 and TRBJ1-2; possibly TRBD1 for D (5 bases). Trimming removed 3 bases at V and 5 bases at J, with 16 bases between. The CDR3 is made up of 15 amino acids. Germline V lookup: CDR1 SGHTA, CDR2 FQGNSA. The CDR3 bases are TGTGCCAGCAGCTTTGCCTCTCGACAGCTTTATGGCTACACCTTC. Translating it yields CASSFASRQLYGYTF.

The chain's CDR3 is CASNQGEVGEKLFF. The DNA of the CDR3 is TGTGCCAGCAACCAGGGGGAGGTCGGTGAAAAACTGTTTTTT. This chain links TRBV7-2 with TRBJ1-4; 7 nucleotides match TRBD1. Germline CDR1 reads SGHTA; CDR2 reads FQGNSA. This CDR3 has 14 amino acids. With V trimmed by 7 bases and J by 7 bases, 9 bases remained unmatched.

The chain links TRBV13 to TRBJ1-2; weak D call: TRBD1 (6 bases). Trimming took off 2 bases at V and 3 bases at J, with 10 bases between the two ends. The CDR3 runs 14 residues. The germline V gene encodes CDR1 PRHDT and CDR2 FYEKMQ (reference sequence). This chain's CDR3 is CASSLNRVYYGYTF. Here the CDR3 DNA reads TGTGCCAGCAGCTTAAACAGGGTATACTATGGCTACACCTTC.

The chain has TRBV25-1 and TRBJ2-3; 7 bases are shared with TRBD1. The V and J ends lost 2 bases and 4 bases, in that order; junction bases with no gene match: 9. The CDR3 contains 16 residues. Looked up from germline, CDR1 is MGHDK and CDR2 is SYGVNS. This chain's CDR3 is CASSEAWDRGPDTQYF. The CDR3 DNA is TGTGCCAGCAGTGAAGCCTGGGACAGAGGCCCAGATACGCAGTATTTT.

The chain has TRBV10-3 and TRBJ2-2, with TRBD1 matching over 8 bases. Trimming took 6 bases from V and 5 from J; bases not matched to a gene: 8. The CDR3 length is 15 residues. Germline lookup yields CDR1 ENHRY and CDR2 SYGVKD. CDR3 in amino acids: CAISEGDRGTGELFF. The CDR3, as DNA: TGTGCCATCAGCGAAGGAGACAGGGGAACCGGGGAGCTGTTTTTT.

This clone came up once. The CDR3 DNA reads TGCGCCAGCAGCCCTCGACAGGAAGTGTCTTCTAATGAAAAACTGTTTTTT. This sequence encodes CASSPRQEVSSNEKLFF. The V gene is TRBV4-1, the J gene TRBJ1-4; D may be TRBD1 (6 bases). Germline lookup yields CDR1 MGHRA and CDR2 YSYEKL. This CDR3 comprises 17 residues. Trimming removed 4 bases at V and 3 bases at J, with 18 bases between.

The rearrangement links TRBV5-4 to TRBJ1-1, with TRBD1 identical over 11 bases. Germline V gene sequence: CDR1 SGHNT, CDR2 YYREEE (reference sequence). The CDR3 loop spans 15 amino acids. V lost 4 bases, J lost 6 bases, and 8 bases stayed unmatched. The CDR3 DNA sequence: TGTGCCAGCAGCGAGGACAGGGGGCGCAGCCCTGAAGCTTTCTTT. Its translation is CASSEDRGRSPEAFF.

The gene calls are TRBV2 and TRBJ1-5, with D possibly matching TRBD1 (6 bases). Deletions cut 6 bases from V and 3 bases from J, with 12 bases between. This CDR3 is 14 amino acids long. The germline V gene encodes CDR1 SNHLY and CDR2 FYNNEI. For the CDR3, the DNA is TGTGCCAGCAGGCGCGGACAGACCAATCAGCCCCAGCATTTT. Translating gives CASRRGQTNQPQHF.

This clone was seen once. CDR3 in amino acids: CAWSVYGTGREKLFF. DNA of the CDR3: TGTGCCTGGAGTGTATACGGGACAGGGCGAGAAAAACTGTTTTTT. The chain combines TRBV30 with TRBJ1-4, with TRBD1 matching 9 bases. Germline values: CDR1 GTSNPN, CDR2 SVGIG (reference sequence). The CDR3 is 15 residues long. Unmatched junction bases numbered 7, after V lost 0 bases and J lost 8 bases.

The chain's CDR3 is CASSLSPGGESPLHF. In DNA, the CDR3 is TGTGCCAGCAGCCTATCCCCAGGGGGCGAATCACCCCTCCACTTT. This chain links TRBV7-3 with TRBJ1-6, with 8 positions matching TRBD1. V gave up 5 bases and J gave up 10 bases; unmatched junction bases: 10. Germline V gives CDR1 SGHTA, CDR2 FQGTGA. The CDR3 is 15 residues long.

The chain couples TRBV4-3 to TRBJ1-4; possible D gene TRBD1, 6 bases. The germline V and J ends were trimmed by 5 bases and 4 bases, with 17 bases remaining between them. The CDR3 spans 16 residues. Germline assignment: CDR1 LGHNA and CDR2 YSLEER. The CDR3 DNA is TGCGCCAGCAGCTTCCAAAGGACAGCTAGTAATGAAAAACTGTTTTTT. Translating gives CASSFQRTASNEKLFF.

The chain recombines TRBV5-4 with TRBJ1-5, with TRBD1 matching 8 bases. This CDR3 has 18 amino acids. CDR1 and CDR2 from the germline V gene are SGHNT and YYREEE (reference sequence). V dropped 4 bases and J dropped 0; count of bases not matched to a gene: 12. The CDR3 is CASSHKPGGADSNQPQHF. CDR3 nucleotides: TGTGCCAGCAGCCACAAGCCAGGGGGCGCAGATAGCAATCAGCCCCAGCATTTT.